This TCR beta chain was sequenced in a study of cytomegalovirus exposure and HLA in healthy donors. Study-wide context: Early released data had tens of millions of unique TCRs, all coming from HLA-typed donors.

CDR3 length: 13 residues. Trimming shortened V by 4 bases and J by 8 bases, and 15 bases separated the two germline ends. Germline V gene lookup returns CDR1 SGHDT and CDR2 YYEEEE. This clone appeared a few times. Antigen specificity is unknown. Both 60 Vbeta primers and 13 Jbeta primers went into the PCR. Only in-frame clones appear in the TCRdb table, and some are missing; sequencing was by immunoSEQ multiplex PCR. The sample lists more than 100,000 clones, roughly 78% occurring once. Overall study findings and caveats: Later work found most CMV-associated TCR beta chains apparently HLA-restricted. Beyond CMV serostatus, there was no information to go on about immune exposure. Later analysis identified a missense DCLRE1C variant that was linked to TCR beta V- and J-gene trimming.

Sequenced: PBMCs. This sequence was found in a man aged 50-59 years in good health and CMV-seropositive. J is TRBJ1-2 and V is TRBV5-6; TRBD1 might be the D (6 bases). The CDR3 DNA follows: TGTGCCAGCAGCCAAGACAGGCTTGGCGGCTACACCTTC. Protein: CASSQDRLGGYTF.